What follows is one T cell receptor (beta chain) and its context. Its cognate antigen is unknown. This entry belongs to a study of T-cell memory formation after mild COVID-19. Study findings and constraints: Second-wave clones peaking on day 37 lacked confirmed SARS-CoV-2 specificity. The appearance of some responding clones in pre-infection memory suggested that cross-reactive memory joined. Clones shrinking between day 15 and 85 showed a balanced CD4/CD8 split, and those that grew later tilted toward CD4+.

A 5'RACE reaction primed in the constant segment made cDNA libraries of TCR alpha and TCR beta, and these carried sample barcodes and UMIs. TCRdb processed the 5' RACE reads anew with MiXCR; each CDR3 protein has one entry. The sample shows approximately 350,000 distinct CDR3 sequences, approximately 15% of them seen only once. In germline, CDR1 is SQVTM, CDR2 ANQGSEA. V was cut by 1 base and J by 3 bases, with 9 bases left in between. The CDR3 runs 13 residues. This TCR came from a man younger than 30 who had mild COVID-19 (a few samples of this study predate the infection). Cell type and time point are not known. The chain employs TRBV29-1 and TRBJ1-2, with D unclear. The sample comprised PBMCs or a T cell subset sorted from them (not recorded which). CDR3 nucleotides: TGCAGCGTTGAAGGAGGAGTCCACTATGGCTACACCTTC. It codes for CSVEGGVHYGYTF.